Each of the 30 T cell receptor beta chains below was sequenced from the same sample in a study of blood T cell repertoires in COVID-19. Only in-frame clones appear in the TCRdb table, and some are missing; sequencing was by immunoSEQ multiplex PCR. The data contain 250,000 to 350,000 clones, around 90% of them singletons. Specimen: PBMCs or T cells enriched from blood (not recorded which). The receptors originated from a woman in her late teens or twenties with acute COVID-19.

This clone appeared once. This chain links TRBV7-2 with TRBJ2-2, with 9 bases fitting TRBD2. The CDR3 has 16 residues. V shed 2 bases and J 7 bases; nucleotides not matched to a gene: 8. Germline-derived CDR1 and CDR2 are SGHTA and FQGNSA. This chain's CDR3 is CASSLSVLAGNGELFF. The CDR3 nucleotides read TGTGCCAGCAGCTTATCGGTTCTAGCGGGAAACGGGGAGCTGTTTTTT.

The V and J genes are TRBV19 and TRBJ2-6, with 9 bases that match TRBD2. The CDR3 extends over 18 amino acids. Looked up from germline, CDR1 is LNHDA and CDR2 is SQIVND (reference sequence). Unmatched junction bases numbered 8, after V lost 4 bases and J lost 1 base. CDR3 DNA: TGTGCCAGTAGTAAATTAGCGGGAGCCCTATCTGGGGCCAACGTCCTGACTTTC. Amino acid sequence: CASSKLAGALSGANVLTF.

The chain carries TRBV19 and TRBJ2-2, with D possibly matching TRBD1 (6 bases). This CDR3 is built from 15 residues. Germline V CDR1 and CDR2: LNHDA, SQIVND (reference sequence). V dropped 0 bases and J dropped 6 bases, with 11 bases sitting between them. The DNA for the CDR3 is TGTGCCAGTAGTATAGAAACAGGGATCGCCGGGGAGCTGTTTTTT. Translating it yields CASSIETGIAGELFF.

J is TRBJ2-7 and V is TRBV30; the match to TRBD2 covers 12 bases. This CDR3 is 19 amino acids long. Per the germline V gene, CDR1 is GTSNPN and CDR2 is SVGIG (reference sequence). V gave up 3 bases and J gave up 2 bases; unmatched junction bases: 17. In DNA form, the CDR3 reads TGTGCCTGGAGCGGTGAACATCCGAGGACTAGCGGGAACCCCTACGAGCAGTACTTC. Encoded protein: CAWSGEHPRTSGNPYEQYF.

The rearrangement uses TRBV7-9 and TRBJ2-5; no definite D call. Germline-derived CDR1 and CDR2 are SEHNR and FQNEAQ (reference sequence). Trimming removed 0 bases from V and 3 bases from J, with 8 bases in between. The CDR3 covers 14 residues. Here the CDR3 DNA reads TGTGCCAGCAGCTTAGCGGGCGTGAAAGAGACCCAGTACTTC. This codes for CASSLAGVKETQYF.

This clone has a single count. This chain uses TRBV10-1 with TRBJ2-7; D not certain. Looked up from germline, CDR1 is WNHNN and CDR2 is SYGVQD (reference sequence). The CDR3 is made up of 14 amino acids. The V end lost 0 bases, the J end lost 0 bases, and 6 bases lay between the germline ends. In nucleotides, the CDR3 is TGCGCCAGCAGTGAGTCGGGCCGCTCCTACGAGCAGTACTTC. This gives the protein CASSESGRSYEQYF.

In nucleotides, the CDR3 is TGTGCCAGCAGCGCCAAGGGGACTAGCGGGAGTAGGCACTCCTACGAGCAGTACTTC. Translating it yields CASSAKGTSGSRHSYEQYF. The V and J genes are TRBV2 and TRBJ2-7; 14 bases map to TRBD2. J gave up 0 bases and V 6 bases, and 13 bases lay outside the gene matches. Germline CDR1 SNHLY, CDR2 FYNNEI. The CDR3 covers 19 residues.

The genes are TRBV27 and TRBJ2-6; no clear D. The CDR3 contains 13 residues. The germline V and J ends were trimmed by 3 bases and 2 bases, with 2 bases remaining between them. Germline V gene lookup returns CDR1 MNHEY and CDR2 SMNVEV (reference sequence). In nucleotides, the CDR3 is TGTGCCAGCAGTTTCACTGGGGCCAACGTCCTGACTTTC. Translation gives CASSFTGANVLTF. The full variable domain, in which reference TRBV27 and TRBJ2-6 provide the parts outside the CDR3, is EAQVTQNPRYLITVTGKKLTVTCSQNMNHEYMSWYRQDPGLGLRQIYYSMNVEVTDKGDVPEGYKVSRKEKRNFPLILESPSPNQTSLYFCASSFTGANVLTFGAGSRLTVL.

The chain couples TRBV11-2 to TRBJ1-5, with D perhaps matching TRBD1 (5 bases). The CDR3 length is 15 residues. Between the trimmed V and J ends, which lost 1 base and 3 bases, there was a span of 10 bases. CDR1 and CDR2 from the germline V gene are SGHAT and FQNNGV. The CDR3 region is CASSLGSRVNQPQHF. CDR3 in DNA: TGTGCCAGCAGCTTAGGTTCCAGGGTCAATCAGCCCCAGCATTTT.

This clone occurred a few times. This rearrangement joins TRBV27 to TRBJ2-7; the match to TRBD2 covers 9 bases. V shed 6 bases, J shed 2 bases, and the junction held 2 bases outside the gene matches. The CDR3 is 13 residues long. Germline CDR1 and CDR2: MNHEY and SMNVEV (reference sequence). CDR3 in DNA: TGTGCCAGCAGGAGGACTAGCGCCTACGAGCAGTACTTC. Encoded protein: CASRRTSAYEQYF.

The chain is built from TRBV6-5 and TRBJ2-7; D is possibly TRBD1 (7 bases). Germline V lookup: CDR1 MNHEY, CDR2 SVGAGI. The CDR3 is 12 residues long. The V and J ends lost 11 bases and 4 bases respectively, with 15 bases between them. Here the CDR3 reads CAAQQGRYEQYF. For the CDR3, the DNA is TGTGCCGCACAACAGGGGAGGTACGAGCAGTACTTC.

This chain uses TRBV19 with TRBJ1-5; 8 nucleotides match TRBD1. The CDR3 spans 15 residues. The J segment lost 6 bases and the V segment lost 1 base, leaving 5 bases of the junction unmatched. Germline V CDR1 and CDR2: LNHDA, SQIVND (reference sequence). CDR3: CASSIARGRTQPQHF. CDR3 nucleotides: TGTGCCAGTAGTATAGCCAGGGGGCGAACTCAGCCCCAGCATTTT.

The chain couples TRBV29-1 to TRBJ1-4, with no clear D. The CDR3 sequence is 12 residues long. Trimming took 7 bases from V and 10 from J, leaving 16 bases between them. Germline V gives CDR1 SQVTM, CDR2 ANQGSEA. DNA for the CDR3: TGCAGCGCCTGGAGGGCTGCCGGAAAACTGTTTTTT. Its translation: CSAWRAAGKLFF.

The rearrangement joins TRBV6-1 to TRBJ1-1; tentatively, D is TRBD1 (6 bases). With 2 bases removed from V and 0 bases from J, the gap between germline ends came to 7 bases. The CDR3 sequence is 14 residues long. CDR1 is MNHNS and CDR2 is SASEGT in the germline V gene. CDR3 DNA sequence: TGTGCCAGCAGTGAACAGGGGTTGAACACTGAAGCTTTCTTT. It encodes CASSEQGLNTEAFF.

The rearrangement uses TRBV10-3 and TRBJ2-1, with 8 bases that match TRBD2. CDR3 length: 14 residues. The germline V gene has CDR1 ENHRY and CDR2 SYGVKD. V dropped 6 bases and J dropped 5; count of bases not matched to a gene: 6. CDR3 amino acids: CAIRTSAQDNEQFF. The CDR3 bases are TGTGCCATCAGGACTAGCGCCCAGGACAATGAGCAGTTCTTC.

In this sample, this clone turned up once. This chain uses TRBV4-1 with TRBJ1-1, with D hard to call. This CDR3 spans 13 amino acids. In germline, CDR1 is MGHRA, CDR2 YSYEKL. The V gene lost 1 base and the J gene lost 7 bases, with 10 bases spanning the gap. The CDR3 here is CASSQGTGNEAFF. The CDR3 nucleotides read TGCGCCAGCAGCCAAGGCACCGGGAATGAAGCTTTCTTT.

J is TRBJ2-7 and V is TRBV13, with 11 bases lining up with TRBD2. The CDR3 has 16 residues. Germline trimming cut 5 bases from V and 2 bases from J; bases unmatched to any gene: 8. The germline V gene encodes CDR1 PRHDT and CDR2 FYEKMQ (reference sequence). CDR3 sequence reads: CASSIDLAGGPYEQYF. The CDR3 coding sequence is TGTGCCAGCAGCATCGATCTAGCGGGAGGCCCCTACGAGCAGTACTTC.

The chain joins TRBV6-2 or TRBV6-3 to TRBJ2-2, with 7 bases matching TRBD2. The CDR3 covers 15 residues. V shed 2 bases and J 0 bases; nucleotides not matched to a gene: 0. Germline V gene lookup returns CDR1 MNHEY and CDR2 SVGEGT. In DNA, the CDR3 is TGTGCCAGCAGTTACGGACTAGCGAACACCGGGGAGCTGTTTTTT. Protein product: CASSYGLANTGELFF.

This chain links TRBV5-1 with TRBJ1-5, with TRBD1 matching over 7 bases. The length of the CDR3 is 15 residues. Germline CDR1 SGHRS, CDR2 YFSETQ. J gave up 2 bases and V 4 bases, and 6 bases lay outside the gene matches. The chain's CDR3 is CASSATGQGNQPQHF. Here the CDR3 DNA reads TGCGCCAGCAGCGCTACCGGACAGGGCAATCAGCCCCAGCATTTT.

The gene calls are TRBV19 and TRBJ2-6; 10 nucleotides match TRBD2. Losses at the gene ends were 7 bases for V and 0 bases for J; bases not matched to a gene: 9. The CDR3 is 18 residues long. Germline CDR1 is LNHDA and CDR2 is SQIVND (reference sequence). The CDR3: CASTTPGTSASGANVLTF. The CDR3 DNA is TGTGCCAGTACCACGCCCGGGACTAGCGCCTCTGGGGCCAACGTCCTGACTTTC.

The chain recombines TRBV15 with TRBJ2-3; TRBD1 agrees at 10 bases. Germline V gene sequence: CDR1 LNHNV, CDR2 YYDKDF (reference sequence). The length of the CDR3 is 16 residues. Trimming took 3 bases from V and 4 from J; bases not matched to a gene: 7. CDR3 sequence (DNA): TGTGCCACCAGCAGGGGGACAGGGGACAAGGCAGATACGCAGTATTTT. This encodes CATSRGTGDKADTQYF.

The gene calls are TRBV19 and TRBJ2-7; 9 positions agree with TRBD1. Germline loops: CDR1 LNHDA, CDR2 SQIVND (reference sequence). Unmatched junction bases numbered 3, after V lost 0 bases and J lost 6 bases. The CDR3 is 14 residues long. This CDR3 reads CASSIDSTGGEQYF. For the CDR3, the DNA is TGTGCCAGTAGTATAGATTCGACAGGGGGCGAGCAGTACTTC.

In its sample, this clone was seen once. The V and J genes are TRBV19 and TRBJ2-7; 9 bases line up with TRBD2. This CDR3 is built from 14 residues. Germline CDR1 reads LNHDA; CDR2 reads SQIVND (reference sequence). J lost 1 base, V lost 6 bases, and 4 bases had no gene match. The CDR3 DNA reads as TGTGCCAGTAGCGCTAGCGGGACGTCCTACGAGCAGTACTTC. Translating gives CASSASGTSYEQYF.

This clone was observed once. The CDR3 DNA sequence: TGTGCCAGTAGCGGGCGCCACACAGATACGCAGTATTTT. Protein sequence: CASSGRHTDTQYF. The V and J genes are TRBV6-5 and TRBJ2-3; 7 positions agree with TRBD2. The CDR3 consists of 13 residues. The V gene end was trimmed by 9 bases and the J gene end by 2 bases; junction bases not matched to a gene: 5. Germline-derived CDR1 and CDR2 are MNHEY and SVGAGI.

The chain joins TRBV7-8 to TRBJ1-1, with D perhaps matching TRBD1 (5 bases). Per the germline V gene, CDR1 is SGHVS and CDR2 is FQNEAQ. The CDR3 is 12 amino acids. With 5 bases removed from V and 6 bases from J, the gap between germline ends came to 10 bases. CDR3 sequence: CASSPTGAEAFF. The CDR3 region has the DNA TGTGCCAGCAGCCCCACGGGGGCTGAAGCTTTCTTT.

This chain uses TRBV7-9 with TRBJ2-1, with 12 positions matching TRBD2. This CDR3 is 15 amino acids long. Trimming cost V 4 bases and J 5 bases; bases outside gene matches: 3. Germline V lookup: CDR1 SEHNR, CDR2 FQNEAQ (reference sequence). The CDR3 region has the DNA TGTGCCAGCAGCTCCAGACTAGCGGGGGACAATGAGCAGTTCTTC. Its translation: CASSSRLAGDNEQFF.

This chain links TRBV7-6 with TRBJ2-2; TRBD2 matches at 7 bases. Germline V gene lookup returns CDR1 SGHVS and CDR2 FNYEAQ. V shed 6 bases and J 7 bases; nucleotides not matched to a gene: 14. The CDR3 runs to 16 residues. In DNA, the CDR3 is TGTGCCAGCAGTCCGACTAGCCGGGACCCGGTCGGGGAGCTGTTTTTT. Protein product: CASSPTSRDPVGELFF.

This chain joins TRBV6-5 and TRBJ1-1, with 8 bases fitting TRBD1. The CDR3 is made up of 13 amino acids. Germline CDR1 is MNHEY and CDR2 is SVGAGI. With 7 bases clipped from V and 5 bases from J, the junction kept 6 bases outside the gene matches. CDR3 amino acids: CASTGQGATEAFF. The CDR3 DNA sequence: TGTGCCAGCACCGGGCAGGGGGCTACTGAAGCTTTCTTT.

The CDR3 spells CSVDWRGETQYF. The DNA of the CDR3 is TGCAGCGTTGATTGGAGGGGAGAGACCCAGTACTTC. V and J are TRBV29-1 and TRBJ2-5, with D maybe TRBD2 (6 bases). V was pared by 3 bases and J by 4 bases, with 9 bases between. CDR1 is SQVTM, CDR2 ANQGSEA, per germline. This CDR3 has 12 amino acids. The full variable domain, completed using reference TRBV29-1 and TRBJ2-5, is SAVISQKPSRDICQRGTSLTIQCQVDSQVTMMFWYRQQPGQSLTLIATANQGSEATYESGFVIDKFPISRPNLTFSTLTVSNMSPEDSSIYLCSVDWRGETQYFGPGTRLLVL.

The chain joins TRBV6-2 or TRBV6-3 to TRBJ1-1, with D possibly TRBD1 on 5 matching bases. The CDR3 is 14 residues long. Trimming removed 2 bases from V and 6 bases from J, with 13 bases in between. Germline-derived CDR1 and CDR2 are MNHEY and SVGEGT. CDR3 in amino acids: CASSYEGVVSEAFF. CDR3 coding DNA: TGTGCCAGCAGTTACGAAGGGGTAGTATCTGAAGCTTTCTTT.